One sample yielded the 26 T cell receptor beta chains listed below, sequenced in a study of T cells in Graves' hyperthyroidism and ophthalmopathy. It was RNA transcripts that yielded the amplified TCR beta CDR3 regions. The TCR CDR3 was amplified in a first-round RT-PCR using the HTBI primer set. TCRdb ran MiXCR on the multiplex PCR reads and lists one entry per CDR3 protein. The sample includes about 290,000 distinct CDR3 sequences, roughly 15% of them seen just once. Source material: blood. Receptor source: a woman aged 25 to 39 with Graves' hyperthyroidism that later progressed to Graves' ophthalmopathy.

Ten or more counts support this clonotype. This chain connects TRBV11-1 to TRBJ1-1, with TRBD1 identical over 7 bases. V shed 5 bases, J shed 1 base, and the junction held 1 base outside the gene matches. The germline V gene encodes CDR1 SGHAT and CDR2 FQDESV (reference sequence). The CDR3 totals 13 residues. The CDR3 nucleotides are TGTGCCAGCAGCGGACAGGAGAACACTGAAGCTTTCTTT. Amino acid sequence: CASSGQENTEAFF.

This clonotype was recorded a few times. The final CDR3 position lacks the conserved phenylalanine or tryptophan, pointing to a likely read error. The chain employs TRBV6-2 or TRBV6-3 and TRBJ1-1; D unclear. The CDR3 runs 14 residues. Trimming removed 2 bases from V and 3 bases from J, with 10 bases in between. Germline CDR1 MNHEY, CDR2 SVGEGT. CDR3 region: CASSYQGGYTEAFV. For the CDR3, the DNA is TGTGCCAGCAGTTACCAAGGAGGGTACACTGAAGCTTTCGTT.

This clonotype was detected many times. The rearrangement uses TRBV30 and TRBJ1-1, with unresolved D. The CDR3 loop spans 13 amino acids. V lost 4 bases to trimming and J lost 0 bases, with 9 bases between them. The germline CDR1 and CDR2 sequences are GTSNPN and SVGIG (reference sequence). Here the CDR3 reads CAWMQYMNTEAFF. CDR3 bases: TGTGCCTGGATGCAGTACATGAACACTGAAGCTTTCTTT. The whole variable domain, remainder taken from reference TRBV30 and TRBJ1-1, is SQTIHQWPATLVQPVGSPLSLECTVEGTSNPNLYWYRQAAGRGLQLLFYSVGIGQISSEVPQNLSASRPQDRQFILSSKKLLLSDSGFYLCAWMQYMNTEAFFGQGTRLTVV.

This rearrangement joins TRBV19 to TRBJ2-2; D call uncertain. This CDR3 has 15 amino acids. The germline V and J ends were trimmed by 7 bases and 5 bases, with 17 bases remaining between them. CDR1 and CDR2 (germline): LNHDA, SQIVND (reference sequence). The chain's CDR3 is CASKELRVGTGELFF. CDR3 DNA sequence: TGTGCCAGTAAGGAGCTACGCGTTGGGACCGGGGAGCTGTTTTTT.

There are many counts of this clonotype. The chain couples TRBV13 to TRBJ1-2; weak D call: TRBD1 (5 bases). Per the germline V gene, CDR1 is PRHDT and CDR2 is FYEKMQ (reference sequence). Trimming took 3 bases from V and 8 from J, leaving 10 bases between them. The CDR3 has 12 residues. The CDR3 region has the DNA TGTGCCAGCAGCTTTAAAGGGGACGGCTACACCTTC. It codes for CASSFKGDGYTF.

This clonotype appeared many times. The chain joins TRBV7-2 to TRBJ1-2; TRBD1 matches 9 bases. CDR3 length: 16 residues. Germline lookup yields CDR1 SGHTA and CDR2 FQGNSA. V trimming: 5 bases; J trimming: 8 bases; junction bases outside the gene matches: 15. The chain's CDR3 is CASSPQWGGQGGGYTF. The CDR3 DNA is TGTGCCAGCAGCCCCCAGTGGGGGGGACAGGGAGGGGGCTACACCTTC.

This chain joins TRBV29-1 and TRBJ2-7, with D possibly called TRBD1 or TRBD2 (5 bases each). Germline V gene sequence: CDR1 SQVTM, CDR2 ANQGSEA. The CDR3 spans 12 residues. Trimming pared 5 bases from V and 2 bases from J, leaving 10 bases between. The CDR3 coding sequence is TGCAGCGTTTTAAGGGACCCCTACGAGCAGTACTTC. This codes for CSVLRDPYEQYF.

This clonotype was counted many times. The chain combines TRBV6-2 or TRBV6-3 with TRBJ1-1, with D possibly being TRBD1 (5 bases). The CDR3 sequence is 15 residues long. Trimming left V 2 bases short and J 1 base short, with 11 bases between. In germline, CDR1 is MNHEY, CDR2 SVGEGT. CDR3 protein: CASSYGGASNTEAFF. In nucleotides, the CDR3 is TGTGCCAGCAGTTACGGGGGAGCTTCGAACACTGAAGCTTTCTTT.

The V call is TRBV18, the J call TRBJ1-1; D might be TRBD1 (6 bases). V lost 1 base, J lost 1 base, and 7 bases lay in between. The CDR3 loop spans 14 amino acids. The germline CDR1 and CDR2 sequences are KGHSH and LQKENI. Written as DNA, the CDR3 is TGTGCCAGCTCACCACAGGGACAGAACACTGAAGCTTTCTTT. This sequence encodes CASSPQGQNTEAFF.

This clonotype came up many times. The CDR3 reads CASRRPPGGQGIGNTIYF. The DNA of the CDR3 is TGTGCCAGCAGGCGCCCACCGGGGGGACAGGGAATCGGAAACACCATATATTTT. The rearrangement joins TRBV11-2 to TRBJ1-3, with 9 bases lining up with TRBD1. The CDR3 totals 18 residues. The junction had 16 bases not matched to a gene; V was cut back by 6 bases and J by 4 bases. The germline V gene has CDR1 SGHAT and CDR2 FQNNGV.

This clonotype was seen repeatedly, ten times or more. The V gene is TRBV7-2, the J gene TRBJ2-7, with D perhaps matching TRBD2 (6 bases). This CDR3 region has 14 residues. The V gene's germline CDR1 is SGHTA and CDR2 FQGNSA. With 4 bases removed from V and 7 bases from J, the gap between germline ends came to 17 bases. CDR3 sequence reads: CASSSRPGVGEQYF. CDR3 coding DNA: TGTGCCAGCAGCTCCCGTCCGGGGGTTGGGGAGCAGTACTTC.

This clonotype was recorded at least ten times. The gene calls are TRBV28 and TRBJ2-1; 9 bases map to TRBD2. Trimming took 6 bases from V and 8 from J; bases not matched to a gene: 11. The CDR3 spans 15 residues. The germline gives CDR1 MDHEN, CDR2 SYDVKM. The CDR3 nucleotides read TGTGCCAGCAGCCCTAGCGGGACTAGCCGCCATGAGCAGTTCTTC. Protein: CASSPSGTSRHEQFF.

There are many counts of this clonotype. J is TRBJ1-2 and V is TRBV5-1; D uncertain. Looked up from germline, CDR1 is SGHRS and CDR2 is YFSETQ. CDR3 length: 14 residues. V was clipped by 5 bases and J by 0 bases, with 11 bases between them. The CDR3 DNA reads TGCGCCAGCAGATCGACGGAATCTAACTATGGCTACACCTTC. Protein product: CASRSTESNYGYTF.

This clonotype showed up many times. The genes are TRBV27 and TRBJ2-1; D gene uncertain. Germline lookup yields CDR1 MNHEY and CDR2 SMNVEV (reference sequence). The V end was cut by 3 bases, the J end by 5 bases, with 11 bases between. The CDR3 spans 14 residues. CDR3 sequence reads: CASSFGLADNEQFF. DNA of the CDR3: TGTGCCAGCAGTTTCGGGTTGGCCGACAATGAGCAGTTCTTC.

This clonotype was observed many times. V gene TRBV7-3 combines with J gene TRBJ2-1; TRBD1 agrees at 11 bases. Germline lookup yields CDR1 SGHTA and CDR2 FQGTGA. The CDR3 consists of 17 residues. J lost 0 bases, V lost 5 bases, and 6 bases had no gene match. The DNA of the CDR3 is TGTGCCAGCAGCCTGACCGGGACAGGGGGCTCCTACAATGAGCAGTTCTTC. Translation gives CASSLTGTGGSYNEQFF.

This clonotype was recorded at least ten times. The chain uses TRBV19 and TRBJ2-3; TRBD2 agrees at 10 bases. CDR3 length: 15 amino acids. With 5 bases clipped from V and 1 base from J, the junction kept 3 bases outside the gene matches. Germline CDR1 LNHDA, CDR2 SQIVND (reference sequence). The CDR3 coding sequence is TGTGCCAGTAGTGTAAGCGGGAGGGGCACAGATACGCAGTATTTT. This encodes CASSVSGRGTDTQYF.

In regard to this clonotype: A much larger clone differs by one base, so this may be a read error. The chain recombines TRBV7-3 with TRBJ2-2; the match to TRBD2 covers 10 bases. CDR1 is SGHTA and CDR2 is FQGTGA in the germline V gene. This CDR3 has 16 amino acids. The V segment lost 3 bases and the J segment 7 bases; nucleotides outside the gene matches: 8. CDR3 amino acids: CASSFRAGGPSGELFF. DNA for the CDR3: TGTGCCAGCAGCTTTCGAGCGGGAGGGCCGAGCGGGGAGCTGTTTTTT.

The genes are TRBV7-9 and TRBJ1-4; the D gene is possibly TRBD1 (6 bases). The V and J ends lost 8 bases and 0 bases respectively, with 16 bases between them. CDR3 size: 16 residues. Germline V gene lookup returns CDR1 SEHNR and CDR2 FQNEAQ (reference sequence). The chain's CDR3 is CASGTTGASTNEKLFF. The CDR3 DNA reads TGTGCCAGCGGCACGACAGGCGCTTCAACTAATGAAAAACTGTTTTTT.

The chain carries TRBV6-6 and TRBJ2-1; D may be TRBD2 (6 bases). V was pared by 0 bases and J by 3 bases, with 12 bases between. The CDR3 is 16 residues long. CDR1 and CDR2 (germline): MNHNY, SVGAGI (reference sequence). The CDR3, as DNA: TGTGCCAGCAGTTACTCGCGGAGGGATCACTACAATGAGCAGTTCTTC. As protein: CASSYSRRDHYNEQFF.

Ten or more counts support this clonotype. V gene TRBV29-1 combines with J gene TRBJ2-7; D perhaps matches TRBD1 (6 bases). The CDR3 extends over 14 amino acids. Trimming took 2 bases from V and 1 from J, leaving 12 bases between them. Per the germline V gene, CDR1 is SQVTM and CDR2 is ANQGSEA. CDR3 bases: TGCAGCGTTGAATCGGCAGGGGAGTCCTACGAGCAGTACTTC. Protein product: CSVESAGESYEQYF.

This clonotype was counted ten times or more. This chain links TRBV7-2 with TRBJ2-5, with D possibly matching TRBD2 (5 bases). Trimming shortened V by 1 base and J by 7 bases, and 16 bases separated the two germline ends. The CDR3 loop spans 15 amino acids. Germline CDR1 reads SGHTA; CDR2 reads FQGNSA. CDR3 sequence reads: CASSLVGGGVGTQYF. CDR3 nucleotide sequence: TGTGCCAGCAGCTTAGTCGGAGGCGGCGTAGGGACCCAGTACTTC.

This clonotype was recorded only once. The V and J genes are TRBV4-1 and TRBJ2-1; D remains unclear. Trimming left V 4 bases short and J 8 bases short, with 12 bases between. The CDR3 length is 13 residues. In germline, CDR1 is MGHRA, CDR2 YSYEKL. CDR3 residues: CASSPQRFDEQFF. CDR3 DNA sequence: TGCGCCAGCAGCCCCCAAAGGTTCGATGAGCAGTTCTTC.

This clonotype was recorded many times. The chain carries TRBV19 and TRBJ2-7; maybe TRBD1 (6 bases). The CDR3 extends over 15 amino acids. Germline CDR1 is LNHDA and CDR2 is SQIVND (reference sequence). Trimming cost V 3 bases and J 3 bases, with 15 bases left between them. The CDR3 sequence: CASSISRGSHYEQYF. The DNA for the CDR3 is TGTGCCAGTAGTATCTCTAGGGGGAGTCACTACGAGCAGTACTTC.

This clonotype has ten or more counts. The CDR3 spells CATSDLRGSRNTGELFF. The CDR3 bases are TGTGCCACCAGTGATTTAAGAGGGAGTAGAAATACCGGGGAGCTGTTTTTT. The V gene is TRBV24-1, the J gene TRBJ2-2, with D maybe TRBD2 (5 bases). Germline V gene lookup returns CDR1 KGHDR and CDR2 SFDVKD. The ends were cut back, 1 base at V and 5 bases at J, with 16 bases in the middle. This CDR3 is built from 17 residues.

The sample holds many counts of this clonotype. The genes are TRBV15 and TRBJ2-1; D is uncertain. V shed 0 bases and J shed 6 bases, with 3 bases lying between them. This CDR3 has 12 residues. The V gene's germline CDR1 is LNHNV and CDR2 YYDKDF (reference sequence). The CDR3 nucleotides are TGTGCCACCAGCAGAGACAGCAATGAGCAGTTCTTC. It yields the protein CATSRDSNEQFF.

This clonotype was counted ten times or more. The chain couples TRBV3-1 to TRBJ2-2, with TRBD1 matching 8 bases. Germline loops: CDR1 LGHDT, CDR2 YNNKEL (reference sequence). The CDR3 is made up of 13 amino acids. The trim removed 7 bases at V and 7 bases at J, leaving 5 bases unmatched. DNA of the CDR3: TGTGCCAGCACACGGACAGGGATCGGGGAGCTGTTTTTT. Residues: CASTRTGIGELFF.